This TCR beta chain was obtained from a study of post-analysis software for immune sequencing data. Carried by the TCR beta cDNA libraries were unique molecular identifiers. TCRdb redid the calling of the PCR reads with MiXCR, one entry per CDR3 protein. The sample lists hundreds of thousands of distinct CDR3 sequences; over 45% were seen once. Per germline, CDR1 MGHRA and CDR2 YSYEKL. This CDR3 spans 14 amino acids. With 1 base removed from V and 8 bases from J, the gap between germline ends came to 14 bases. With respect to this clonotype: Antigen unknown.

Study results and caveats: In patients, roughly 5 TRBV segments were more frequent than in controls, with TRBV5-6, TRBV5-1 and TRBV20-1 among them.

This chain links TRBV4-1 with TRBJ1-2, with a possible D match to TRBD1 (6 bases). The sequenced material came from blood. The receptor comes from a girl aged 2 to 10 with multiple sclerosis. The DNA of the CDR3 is TGCGCCAGCAGCCAAGTGTTGGCAGGGGAAGGCTACACCTTC. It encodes CASSQVLAGEGYTF.